The entry that follows covers one T cell receptor beta chain sequence. Its antigen is still unknown. Selected pancreatic ductal adenocarcinoma patients had undergone surgery without neoadjuvant therapy. Clones were sequenced by immunoSEQ multiplex PCR, and TCRdb holds only the in-frame ones, with some missing. This table holds about 30,000 clones, 85% to 95% found once. The data are from a study of T cells in pancreatic ductal adenocarcinoma. Study observations and caveats: No significant tumor-blood clonality difference; means were about 0.12 and 0.073.

This TCR was sampled from a human donor with pancreatic ductal adenocarcinoma. Sequenced: PBMCs.

In DNA form, the CDR3 reads TGTGCCAGCAGTTGGGTGGGGCGGGATGAGCAGTTCTTC. This codes for CASSWVGRDEQFF. This chain uses TRBV27 with TRBJ2-1; D assignment may be TRBD1 or TRBD2 (5 bases each). V was shortened by 4 bases and J by 8 bases, with 12 bases between the two germline ends. CDR3 length: 13 amino acids. Germline loops: CDR1 MNHEY, CDR2 SMNVEV (reference sequence).